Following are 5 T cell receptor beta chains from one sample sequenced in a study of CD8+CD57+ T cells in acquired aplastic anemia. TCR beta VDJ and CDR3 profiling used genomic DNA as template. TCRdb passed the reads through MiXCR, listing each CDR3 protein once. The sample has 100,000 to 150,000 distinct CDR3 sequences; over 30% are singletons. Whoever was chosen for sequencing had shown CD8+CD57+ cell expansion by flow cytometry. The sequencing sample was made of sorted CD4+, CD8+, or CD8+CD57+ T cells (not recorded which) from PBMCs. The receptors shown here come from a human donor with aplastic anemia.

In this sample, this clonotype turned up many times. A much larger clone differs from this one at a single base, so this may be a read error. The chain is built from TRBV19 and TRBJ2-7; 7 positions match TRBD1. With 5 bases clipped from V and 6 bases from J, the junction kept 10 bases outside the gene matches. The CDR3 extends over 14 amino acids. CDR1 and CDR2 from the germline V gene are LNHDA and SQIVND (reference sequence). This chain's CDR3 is CASSPRRQGVEQYF. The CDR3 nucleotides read TGTGCCAGTAGTCCACGGAGACAGGGCGTCGAGCAGTACTTC.

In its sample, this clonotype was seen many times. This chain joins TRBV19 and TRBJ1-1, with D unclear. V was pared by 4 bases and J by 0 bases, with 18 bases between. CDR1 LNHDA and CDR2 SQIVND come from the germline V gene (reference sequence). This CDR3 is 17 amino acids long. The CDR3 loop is CASSRWGRASMNTEAFF. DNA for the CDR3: TGTGCCAGTAGTAGATGGGGAAGGGCGTCCATGAACACTGAAGCTTTCTTT.

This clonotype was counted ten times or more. CDR3 coding DNA: TGTGCCACCAGTGATTCCCGGGACAGGGAAACCTACGAGCAGTACTTC. It codes for CATSDSRDRETYEQYF. The chain is built from TRBV24-1 and TRBJ2-7, with TRBD1 matching over 9 bases. Germline V gene lookup returns CDR1 KGHDR and CDR2 SFDVKD. V lost 2 bases and J lost 2; bases outside the gene matches: 6. The CDR3 sequence is 16 residues long.

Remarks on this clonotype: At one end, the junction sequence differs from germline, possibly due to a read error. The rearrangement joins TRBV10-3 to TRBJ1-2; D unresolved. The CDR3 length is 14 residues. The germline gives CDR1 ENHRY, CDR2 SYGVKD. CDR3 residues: CASSDSAQRGGYTF. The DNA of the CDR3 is TGTGCCAGCAGTGACTCGGCGCAGCGAGGGGGCTACACCTTC.

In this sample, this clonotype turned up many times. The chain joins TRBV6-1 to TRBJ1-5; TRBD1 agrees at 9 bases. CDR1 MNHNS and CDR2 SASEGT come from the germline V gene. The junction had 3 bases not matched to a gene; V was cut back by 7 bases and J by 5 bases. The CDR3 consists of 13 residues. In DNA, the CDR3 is TGTGCCAGCACCCGACAGGGGGATCAGCCCCAGCATTTT. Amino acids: CASTRQGDQPQHF.